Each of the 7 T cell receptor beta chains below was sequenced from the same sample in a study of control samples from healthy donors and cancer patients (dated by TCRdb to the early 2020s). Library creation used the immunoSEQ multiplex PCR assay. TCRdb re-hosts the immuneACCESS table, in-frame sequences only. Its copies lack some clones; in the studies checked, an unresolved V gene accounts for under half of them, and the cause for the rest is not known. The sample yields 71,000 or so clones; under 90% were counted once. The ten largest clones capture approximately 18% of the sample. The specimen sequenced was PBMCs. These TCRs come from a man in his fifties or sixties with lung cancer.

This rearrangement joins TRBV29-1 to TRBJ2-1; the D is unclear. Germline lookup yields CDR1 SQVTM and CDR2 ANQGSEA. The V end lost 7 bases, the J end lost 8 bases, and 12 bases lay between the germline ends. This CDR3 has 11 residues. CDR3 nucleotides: TGCAGCGGCACAAGCCTCGATGAGCAGTTCTTC. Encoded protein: CSGTSLDEQFF.

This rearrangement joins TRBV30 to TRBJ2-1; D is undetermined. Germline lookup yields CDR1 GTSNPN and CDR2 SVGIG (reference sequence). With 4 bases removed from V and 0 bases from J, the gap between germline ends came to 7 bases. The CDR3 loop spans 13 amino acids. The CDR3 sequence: CAWTVSSYNEQFF. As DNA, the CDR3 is TGTGCCTGGACCGTAAGCTCCTACAATGAGCAGTTCTTC.

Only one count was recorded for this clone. DNA for the CDR3: TGTGCCAGCTCACCACGGGATTACGAGCAGTACTTC. It specifies CASSPRDYEQYF. V usage is TRBV18 and J usage is TRBJ2-7; D remains unclear. Germline V CDR1 and CDR2: KGHSH, LQKENI. This CDR3 comprises 12 residues. The V end lost 1 base, the J end lost 4 bases, and 5 bases lay between the germline ends.

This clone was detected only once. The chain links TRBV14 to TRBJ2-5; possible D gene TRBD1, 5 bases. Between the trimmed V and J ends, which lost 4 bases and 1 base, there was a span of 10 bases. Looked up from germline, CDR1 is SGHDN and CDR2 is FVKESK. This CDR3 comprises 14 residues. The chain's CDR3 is CASSPRQFQETQYF. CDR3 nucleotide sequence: TGTGCCAGCAGCCCGAGACAGTTCCAAGAGACCCAGTACTTC.

CDR3 nucleotides: TGCAGCGTCCTGACAGGGGGCTCCTACGAGCAGTACTTC. Translating it yields CSVLTGGSYEQYF. This chain uses TRBV29-1 with TRBJ2-7; 9 bases match TRBD1. This CDR3 is built from 13 residues. Looked up from germline, CDR1 is SQVTM and CDR2 is ANQGSEA. V dropped 6 bases and J dropped 0; count of bases not matched to a gene: 3.

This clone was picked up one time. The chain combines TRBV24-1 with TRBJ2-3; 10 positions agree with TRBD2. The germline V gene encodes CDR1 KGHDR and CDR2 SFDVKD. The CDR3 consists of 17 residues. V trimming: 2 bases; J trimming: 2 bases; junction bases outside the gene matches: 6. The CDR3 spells CATSDYGSGGFTDTQYF. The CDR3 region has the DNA TGTGCCACCAGTGATTATGGTAGCGGGGGGTTCACAGATACGCAGTATTTT.

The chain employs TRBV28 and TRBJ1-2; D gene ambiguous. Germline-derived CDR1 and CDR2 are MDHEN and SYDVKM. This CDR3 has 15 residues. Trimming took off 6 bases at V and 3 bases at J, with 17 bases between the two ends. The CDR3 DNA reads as TGTGCCAGCAGCCTAGTTTACGAGGGCTACTATGGCTACACCTTC. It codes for CASSLVYEGYYGYTF.